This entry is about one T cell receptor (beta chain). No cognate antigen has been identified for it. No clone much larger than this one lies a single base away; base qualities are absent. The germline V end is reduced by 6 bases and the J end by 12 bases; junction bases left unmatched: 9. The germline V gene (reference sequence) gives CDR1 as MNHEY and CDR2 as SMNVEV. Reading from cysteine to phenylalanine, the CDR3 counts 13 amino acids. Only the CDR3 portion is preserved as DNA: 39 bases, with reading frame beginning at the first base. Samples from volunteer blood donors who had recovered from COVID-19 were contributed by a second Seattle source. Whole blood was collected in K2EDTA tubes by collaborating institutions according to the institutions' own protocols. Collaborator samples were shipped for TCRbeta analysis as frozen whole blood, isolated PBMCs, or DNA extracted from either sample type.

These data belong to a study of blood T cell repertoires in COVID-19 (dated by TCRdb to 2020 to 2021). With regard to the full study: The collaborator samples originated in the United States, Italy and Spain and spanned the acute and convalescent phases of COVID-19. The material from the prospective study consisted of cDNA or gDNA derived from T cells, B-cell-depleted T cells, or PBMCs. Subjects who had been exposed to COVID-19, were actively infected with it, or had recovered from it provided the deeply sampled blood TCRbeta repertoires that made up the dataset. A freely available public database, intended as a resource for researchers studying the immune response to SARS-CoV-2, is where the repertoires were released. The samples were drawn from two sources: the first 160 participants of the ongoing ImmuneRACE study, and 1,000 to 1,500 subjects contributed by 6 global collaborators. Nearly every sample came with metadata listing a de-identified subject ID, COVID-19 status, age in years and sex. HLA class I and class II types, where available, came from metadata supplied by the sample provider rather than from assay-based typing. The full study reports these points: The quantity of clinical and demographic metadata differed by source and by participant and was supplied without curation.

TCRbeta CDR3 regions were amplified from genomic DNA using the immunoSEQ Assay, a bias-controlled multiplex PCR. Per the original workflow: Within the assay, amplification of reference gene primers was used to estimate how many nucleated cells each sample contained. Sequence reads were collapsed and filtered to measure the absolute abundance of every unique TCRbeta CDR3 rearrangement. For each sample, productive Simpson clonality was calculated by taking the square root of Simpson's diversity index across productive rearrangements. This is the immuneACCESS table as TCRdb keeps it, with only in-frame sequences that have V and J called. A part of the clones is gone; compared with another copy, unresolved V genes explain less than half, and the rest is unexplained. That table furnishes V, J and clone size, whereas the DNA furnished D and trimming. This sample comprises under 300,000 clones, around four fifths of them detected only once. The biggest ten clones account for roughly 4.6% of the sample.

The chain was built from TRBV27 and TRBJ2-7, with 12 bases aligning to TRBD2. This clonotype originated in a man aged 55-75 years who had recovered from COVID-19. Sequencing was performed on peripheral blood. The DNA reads TGTGCCAGCAGACGCAAGACTAGCGGGAGCCTGTACTTC. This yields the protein CASRRKTSGSLYF.